This entry features one T cell receptor beta chain sequence. These data belong to a study of blood T cell repertoires in COVID-19. Turning to the study itself: The United States, Italy and Spain supplied acute and convalescent COVID-19 samples. PBMCs, B-cell-depleted T cells, or T cells were the source of the cDNA or gDNA that made up the material.

TCRdb keeps only in-frame clones here, not all; method: immunoSEQ multiplex PCR. This sample has about 220,000 clones; about nine tenths occur once, and the top ten carry roughly 2.7%. Across about two dozen US areas, participants ranged in age from roughly 18 to 95 years. In Cohort 3, a recovered donor had either two negative PCRs, clearance, or symptom resolution. J lost 2 bases, V lost 4 bases, and 4 bases had no gene match. Germline CDR1 is MGHDK and CDR2 is SYGVNS. The CDR3 runs 14 residues. Specimen: PBMCs or T cells enriched from blood (not recorded which). The chain combines TRBV25-1 with TRBJ2-5; TRBD2 aligns across 7 bases. The receptor's source is a woman under 40 who had recovered from COVID-19. The CDR3 DNA reads TGTGCCAGCAGTGGGCTAGCGGTACAAGAGACCCAGTACTTC. Its translation: CASSGLAVQETQYF.